Given below is one T cell receptor (beta chain) in context. Its antigen is unknown. This sample was taken from a study of cytomegalovirus exposure and HLA in healthy donors. Study results and caveats: Sequencing depth roughly uniform across donors was assumed in presence/absence analyses.

The CDR3 runs to 14 residues. Germline V CDR1 and CDR2: SGHNT, YENEEA. V gave up 4 bases and J gave up 7 bases, with 14 bases separating them. In the PCR, 60 Vbeta and 13 Jbeta primers were used. Using immunoSEQ multiplex PCR, the repertoire was profiled, and TCRdb retains in-frame clones only, with some absent. This sample contains around 140,000 clones. The chain couples TRBV11-3 to TRBJ2-1, with D possibly matching TRBD1 (6 bases). The sample comprised PBMCs. The source is a man younger than 30 in good health and CMV-seronegative. The CDR3 loop reads CASSSYQGWNEQFF. The DNA for the CDR3 is TGTGCCAGCAGCTCATATCAGGGGTGGAATGAGCAGTTCTTC.